Listed below are T cell receptor beta chains from one sample, sequenced in a study of regulatory T cells in long-lasting Graves disease. TCRdb reprocessed the multiplex PCR reads with MiXCR, giving one entry per CDR3 protein. The data contain around 500,000 distinct CDR3 sequences, around 21% of them singletons. Here the sequenced sample was peripheral blood mononuclear cells (PBMCs), taken when the disease was refractory, from a patient treated with antithyroid drugs. Receptors originate from a female donor with Graves disease. Both conserved end residues are part of each CDR3. The order of the fields is clone size, J gene, D gene, V gene, CDR3 protein, CDR3 DNA. D genes are given only for firm matches. Size values are once, few and many counts, or a class for expanded clones, and some rows have none.

many TRBJ1-5 . TRBV12-3/TRBV12-4 CASSGGGSNQPQHF TGTGCCAGCAGTGGAGGGGGTAGCAATCAGCCCCAGCATTTT
. TRBJ2-7 . TRBV30 CAWKRQIEEQYF TGTGCCTGGAAGCGGCAGATTGAAGAGCAGTACTTC
. TRBJ2-7 TRBD1 TRBV29-1 CSVGGANRGSEQYF TGCAGCGTTGGAGGTGCTAACAGGGGTTCCGAGCAGTACTTC
many TRBJ2-7 TRBD2 TRBV27 CASSLAGASGRTGVWEQYF TGTGCCAGCAGTTTAGCGGGGGCTAGCGGGAGGACCGGCGTGTGGGAGCAGTACTTC
few TRBJ2-7 . TRBV14 CASSQDSGHYEQYF TGTGCCAGCAGCCAAGATTCGGGGCACTACGAGCAGTACTTC
many TRBJ2-7 TRBD2 TRBV20-1 CSGSSGSRYEQYF TGCAGTGGTAGTAGCGGGAGCAGGTACGAGCAGTACTTC
. TRBJ2-4 . TRBV28 CASRDRHKNIQYF TGTGCCAGCAGGGACCGGCACAAAAACATTCAGTACTTC
few TRBJ2-7 TRBD1 TRBV20-1 CSAESGTACEQYF TGCAGTGCTGAATCCGGGACAGCCTGCGAGCAGTACTTC
. TRBJ2-5 . TRBV2 CASKENGEETQYF TGTGCCAGCAAAGAGAACGGCGAGGAGACCCAGTACTTC
. TRBJ2-5 . TRBV6-5 CASSYSSKLQEAQYF TGTGCCAGCAGTTACTCGTCTAAGCTCCAAGAGGCCCAGTACTTC
few TRBJ2-7 . TRBV14 CASSQERTWGRLPYEQYF TGTGCCAGCAGCCAAGAGAGGACCTGGGGCAGACTACCTTACGAGCAGTACTTC
many TRBJ1-1 . TRBV12-3/TRBV12-4 CASSPTGSLEAFF TGTGCCAGCAGCCCGACAGGATCGCTTGAAGCTTTCTTT
many TRBJ1-1 . TRBV12-3/TRBV12-4 CASSPSGGAREAFF TGTGCCAGCAGCCCCTCTGGCGGCGCAAGGGAAGCTTTCTTT
many TRBJ1-2 . TRBV7-9 CASSLVGGGLNYGYTF TGTGCCAGCAGCTTAGTCGGTGGCGGATTAAACTATGGCTACACCTTC
. TRBJ1-5 . TRBV20-1 CSARGVGQNWRATNQPQHF TGCAGTGCTAGAGGCGTAGGGCAGAACTGGCGGGCTACCAATCAGCCCCAGCATTTT
many TRBJ1-1 . TRBV28 CASSFPAGLNTEAFF TGTGCCAGCAGTTTTCCGGCAGGACTCAACACTGAAGCTTTCTTT
many TRBJ2-7 . TRBV10-3 CAISESRVGEQYF TGTGCCATCAGTGAGTCCAGGGTCGGCGAGCAGTACTTC
few TRBJ2-2 . TRBV15 CATSVGPGRNTGELFF TGTGCCACCAGTGTAGGGCCCGGCAGAAACACCGGGGAGCTGTTTTTT
. TRBJ2-2 . TRBV5-4 CASSAGWPGELFF TGTGCCAGCAGCGCCGGTTGGCCGGGGGAGCTGTTTTTT
many TRBJ2-7 TRBD1 TRBV24-1 CATSGQGYEQYF TGTGCCACCAGTGGACAGGGATACGAGCAGTACTTC
many TRBJ2-7 . TRBV3-2 CASSWTGPYEQYF TGTGCCAGCAGTTGGACAGGGCCCTACGAGCAGTACTTC
. TRBJ1-1 . TRBV20-1 CSASVRVQTEAFF TGCAGTGCTAGCGTTAGGGTACAGACTGAAGCTTTCTTT
. TRBJ2-3 TRBD1 TRBV9 CASSVVGTGGTDTQYF TGTGCCAGCAGCGTAGTGGGGACAGGAGGCACAGATACGCAGTATTTT
. TRBJ2-1 TRBD2 TRBV20-1 CSASLLAGGYNEQFF TGCAGTGCTAGTTTACTAGCGGGAGGGTACAATGAGCAGTTCTTC
few TRBJ1-2 . TRBV5-1 CASSWDGGGYTF TGCGCCAGCAGCTGGGACGGAGGCGGCTACACCTTC
many TRBJ1-2 . TRBV3-1 CASSHLAAGGYTF TGTGCCAGCAGCCATCTCGCCGCTGGAGGCTACACCTTC
many TRBJ1-3 . TRBV11-2 CASSPTSGNTIYF TGTGCCAGCAGCCCTACCTCTGGAAACACCATATATTTT
few TRBJ1-2 TRBD1 TRBV3-1 CASSPGTVHYGYTF TGTGCCAGCAGCCCTGGGACAGTTCACTATGGCTACACCTTC
. TRBJ1-6 . TRBV2 CASTLVESNSPLHF TGTGCCAGCACCCTGGTAGAAAGTAATTCACCCCTCCACTTT
once TRBJ2-7 TRBD2 TRBV7-6 CASSLGTSDMPYEQYF TGTGCCAGCAGCCTGGGGACTAGCGACATGCCCTACGAGCAGTACTTC
once TRBJ2-2 TRBD1 TRBV13 CASSPYDDRGLGGELFF TGTGCCAGCAGTCCGTATGACGACAGGGGGCTCGGCGGGGAGCTGTTTTTT
few TRBJ2-2 TRBD2 TRBV19 CASRLGGAGELFF TGTGCCAGTAGACTGGGGGGGGCCGGGGAGCTGTTTTTT
many TRBJ1-1 TRBD1 TRBV6-1 CASRNRDRGYLTEAFF TGTGCCAGCAGGAACCGGGACAGGGGATATCTCACTGAAGCTTTCTTT
many TRBJ1-1 TRBD1 TRBV24-1 CATRQGAGNTEAFF TGTGCCACAAGACAGGGGGCCGGGAACACTGAAGCTTTCTTT
. TRBJ2-6 . TRBV7-3 CASSLTLGGTGASVLTF TGTGCCAGCAGCCTTACTTTAGGGGGAACTGGGGCCAGCGTCCTGACTTTC